Below, 29 T cell receptor beta chains from the same sample are listed, as sequenced in a study of T-cell memory formation after mild COVID-19. TCRdb reprocessed the 5' RACE reads with MiXCR, giving one entry per CDR3 protein. The repertoire holds roughly 250,000 distinct CDR3 sequences, with roughly 15% as singletons. Sequenced input: PBMCs or a T cell subset sorted from them (not recorded which). These receptors all come from a man aged 18 to 35 who had mild COVID-19 (a few samples of this study predate the infection). Cell type and time point are not known.

This clonotype was seen more than once but under ten times. V gene TRBV5-1 combines with J gene TRBJ2-3, with D possibly being TRBD1 (6 bases). The CDR3 has 16 amino acids. Trimming cost V 0 bases and J 5 bases, with 16 bases left between them. Germline V gene sequence: CDR1 SGHRS, CDR2 YFSETQ. CDR3 nucleotides: TGCGCCAGCAGCTTGGCCCTGGGGACAAGGGAAGATACGCAGTATTTT. Its protein is CASSLALGTREDTQYF.

This clonotype was recorded a few times. J is TRBJ1-2 and V is TRBV4-2; D remains unclear. Germline V CDR1 and CDR2: LGHNA, YNFKEQ. The CDR3 has 16 residues. V was cut by 0 bases and J by 0 bases, with 11 bases left in between. CDR3 loop: CASSQDQPRTNYGYTF. The CDR3 DNA reads as TGTGCCAGCAGCCAAGATCAGCCGAGAACTAACTATGGCTACACCTTC.

This clonotype occurred a few times. This sequence joins TRBV20-1 and TRBJ2-1; D perhaps matches TRBD2 (5 bases). V lost 6 bases, J lost 3 bases, and 18 bases lay in between. Germline CDR1 and CDR2: DFQATT and SNEGSKA (reference sequence). The CDR3 is 15 residues long. In DNA, the CDR3 is TGCAGTGCCAAACTACCCGGGGTAATCTACAATGAGCAGTTCTTC. Translation gives CSAKLPGVIYNEQFF.

This clonotype was observed a few times. This chain joins TRBV7-2 and TRBJ2-5, with 8 bases matching TRBD2. J gave up 6 bases and V 3 bases, and 6 bases lay outside the gene matches. The germline V gene has CDR1 SGHTA and CDR2 FQGNSA. The CDR3 extends over 14 amino acids. DNA of the CDR3: TGTGCCAGCAGCTTGAGCGGGGGTGGGAAGACCCAGTACTTC. It codes for CASSLSGGGKTQYF. The full variable domain, in which reference TRBV7-2 and TRBJ2-5 provide the parts outside the CDR3, is GAGVSQSPSNKVTEKGKDVELRCDPISGHTALYWYRQSLGQGLEFLIYFQGNSAPDKSGLPSDRFSAERTGGSVSTLTIQRTQQEDSAVYLCASSLSGGGKTQYFGPGTRLLVL.

The chain couples TRBV5-1 to TRBJ2-1; a weak D match, TRBD2 (6 bases). This CDR3 has 15 amino acids. The V and J ends lost 0 bases and 8 bases respectively, with 15 bases between them. CDR1 SGHRS and CDR2 YFSETQ come from the germline V gene. The CDR3 DNA reads as TGCGCCAGCAGCTTGGCGGCGGGACTCAGGCATGAGCAGTTCTTC. Its translation is CASSLAAGLRHEQFF.

Comments on this clonotype: A read error may account for a junction end that differs from germline. V is TRBV7-9 and J is TRBJ2-3, with D maybe TRBD1 (5 bases). This CDR3 is built from 14 residues. Germline V gives CDR1 SEHNR, CDR2 FQNEAQ (reference sequence). In nucleotides, the CDR3 is TGTGCCAGCACCTTACAGGATAGCACAGATACGCAGTATTTT. It codes for CASTLQDSTDTQYF. Filled out from reference TRBV7-9 and TRBJ2-3, the complete variable domain reads DTGVSQNPRHKITKRGQNVTFRCDPISEHNRLYWYRQTLGQGPEFLTYFQNEAQLEKSRLLSDRFSAERPKGSFSTLEIQRTEQGDSAMYLCASTLQDSTDTQYFGPGTRLTVL.

The gene calls are TRBV7-2 and TRBJ1-2, with 10 bases lining up with TRBD1. CDR1 is SGHTA, CDR2 FQGNSA, per germline. V was clipped by 2 bases and J by 2 bases; unmatched bases: 2. CDR3 size: 15 residues. DNA of the CDR3: TGTGCCAGCAGCTTAAGACAGGGGGCGAACTATGGCTACACCTTC. Translating gives CASSLRQGANYGYTF.

This clonotype occurred a few times. The chain combines TRBV10-3 with TRBJ1-2; D unclear. CDR1 and CDR2 (germline): ENHRY, SYGVKD. CDR3 length equals 14 residues. V was pared by 10 bases and J by 8 bases, with 23 bases between. CDR3 protein: CATARVQTLEGYTF. For the CDR3, the DNA is TGTGCCACCGCCCGGGTGCAGACCTTAGAGGGCTACACCTTC.

In its sample, this clonotype was seen a few times. The J gene is TRBJ2-1, the V gene TRBV5-1; 8 positions agree with TRBD2. This CDR3 comprises 15 residues. Germline loops: CDR1 SGHRS, CDR2 YFSETQ. Losses at the gene ends were 0 bases for V and 6 bases for J; bases not matched to a gene: 5. The CDR3 loop reads CASSLAPGGSNEQFF. CDR3 sequence (DNA): TGCGCCAGCAGCTTGGCCCCGGGAGGGAGCAATGAGCAGTTCTTC.

This clonotype has a count of ten or more. V is TRBV5-1 and J is TRBJ2-2; 7 bases align to TRBD1. V shed 2 bases, J shed 3 bases, and the junction held 4 bases outside the gene matches. The CDR3 runs to 15 residues. Germline V CDR1 and CDR2: SGHRS, YFSETQ. The CDR3 coding sequence is TGCGCCAGCAGCTTAGACAGGGTCGACACCGGGGAGCTGTTTTTT. It codes for CASSLDRVDTGELFF.

This clonotype has a handful of counts. The CDR3 sequence: CAERNLNTEAFF. The CDR3 DNA is TGTGCCGAGAGGAACCTGAACACTGAAGCTTTCTTT. The chain joins TRBV7-9 to TRBJ1-1; no reliable D call. This CDR3 is built from 12 residues. Trimming removed 11 bases from V and 0 bases from J, with 10 bases in between. CDR1 and CDR2 (germline): SEHNR, FQNEAQ (reference sequence).

J is TRBJ2-6 and V is TRBV20-1; D perhaps matches TRBD1 (5 bases). Germline CDR1 DFQATT, CDR2 SNEGSKA (reference sequence). V was pared by 2 bases and J by 2 bases, with 7 bases between. The CDR3 has 14 residues. This CDR3 is CSARQGTGANVLTF. The CDR3 DNA reads TGCAGTGCTAGACAGGGAACTGGGGCCAACGTCCTGACTTTC.

This clonotype was counted a few times. V and J are TRBV4-3 and TRBJ2-5, with unresolved D. The CDR3 runs to 15 residues. Looked up from germline, CDR1 is LGHNA and CDR2 is YSLEER. The V end was cut by 0 bases, the J end by 2 bases, with 10 bases between. In DNA, the CDR3 is TGCGCCAGCAGCCAAGAGGAATGGCGGCAAGAGACCCAGTACTTC. Its protein is CASSQEEWRQETQYF.

In its sample, this clonotype was seen a few times. The chain carries TRBV7-2 and TRBJ2-5; TRBD2 aligns across 8 bases. Germline V gives CDR1 SGHTA, CDR2 FQGNSA. V was pared by 5 bases and J by 2 bases, with 19 bases of the junction left unmatched. CDR3 size: 19 residues. The CDR3 DNA reads as TGTGCCAGCAGCCTAGGAGGGACGTCGGGGGGGCTGAGACAAGAGACCCAGTACTTC. Translating it yields CASSLGGTSGGLRQETQYF.

This chain joins TRBV12-3 or TRBV12-4 and TRBJ1-2; 9 nucleotides match TRBD1. There are 13 residues in the CDR3. V dropped 6 bases and J dropped 7; count of bases not matched to a gene: 6. CDR3 in amino acids: CASRVTGGGGYTF. CDR3 bases: TGTGCCAGCAGGGTAACAGGGGGCGGTGGCTACACCTTC.

The chain joins TRBV20-1 to TRBJ2-2, with TRBD2 identical over 10 bases. The CDR3 loop spans 16 amino acids. In germline, CDR1 is DFQATT, CDR2 SNEGSKA (reference sequence). With V trimmed by 6 bases and J by 4 bases, 11 bases remained unmatched. Written as DNA, the CDR3 is TGCAGTGCCCGAAGCTCACTAGCGGGGATCACCGGGGAGCTGTTTTTT. Protein product: CSARSSLAGITGELFF.

The chain links TRBV2 to TRBJ1-1; no definite D call. CDR3 length equals 13 residues. V was pared by 5 bases and J by 2 bases, with 9 bases between. Per the germline V gene, CDR1 is SNHLY and CDR2 is FYNNEI. The DNA of the CDR3 is TGTGCCAGCAGTCAATGGGGTAACACTGAAGCTTTCTTT. It specifies CASSQWGNTEAFF. Based on the CDR3 plus reference TRBV2 and TRBJ1-1, the full variable domain is EPEVTQTPSHQVTQMGQEVILRCVPISNHLYFYWYRQILGQKVEFLVSFYNNEISEKSEIFDDQFSVERPDGSNFTLKIRSTKLEDSAMYFCASSQWGNTEAFFGQGTRLTVV.

This clonotype was counted many times. The chain links TRBV24-1 to TRBJ2-1; TRBD1 aligns across 8 bases. Germline CDR1 reads KGHDR; CDR2 reads SFDVKD. Trimming removed 2 bases from V and 0 bases from J; junction bases left unmatched: 2. CDR3 length: 16 residues. CDR3 loop: CATSDSGGGSYNEQFF. CDR3 nucleotides: TGTGCCACCAGTGATTCAGGGGGCGGCTCCTACAATGAGCAGTTCTTC.

This chain joins TRBV20-1 and TRBJ2-1, with 8 positions matching TRBD2. The CDR3 contains 14 residues. Unmatched junction bases numbered 10, after V lost 3 bases and J lost 9 bases. CDR1 DFQATT and CDR2 SNEGSKA come from the germline V gene (reference sequence). CDR3 sequence (DNA): TGCAGTGCTAGGGTCGGGGGGGCGGTCGGTGAGCAGTTCTTC. The encoded protein is CSARVGGAVGEQFF.

This chain joins TRBV12-3 or TRBV12-4 and TRBJ1-5; D perhaps matches TRBD1 (5 bases). This CDR3 spans 15 amino acids. Trimming removed 2 bases at V and 7 bases at J, with 15 bases between. The DNA of the CDR3 is TGTGCCAGCAGTTTAATTGGGGGATCAGGACAGCCCCAGCATTTT. Residues: CASSLIGGSGQPQHF.

This chain links TRBV16 with TRBJ2-1, with D uncertain. This CDR3 region has 17 residues. Between the trimmed V and J ends, which lost 1 base and 0 bases, there was a span of 13 bases. The V gene's germline CDR1 is KGHSY and CDR2 FQNENV. The CDR3 nucleotides are TGTGCCAGCAGCCAATGGAAGGGATCGGGCTCCTACAATGAGCAGTTCTTC. Encoded protein: CASSQWKGSGSYNEQFF.

The sample holds a few counts of this clonotype. The V call is TRBV5-1, the J call TRBJ1-1; D is possibly TRBD1 (6 bases). This CDR3 contains 14 residues. Germline-derived CDR1 and CDR2 are SGHRS and YFSETQ. Trimming removed 6 bases at V and 0 bases at J, with 12 bases between. DNA for the CDR3: TGCGCCAGCAAACAGGGAGCCTTGAACACTGAAGCTTTCTTT. This gives the protein CASKQGALNTEAFF.

This clonotype was detected ten times or more. This chain's CDR3 is CASSLTFPAGVGVNEQFF. The CDR3 region has the DNA TGTGCCAGCAGCTTAACGTTTCCAGCGGGGGTTGGGGTAAATGAGCAGTTCTTC. The chain recombines TRBV7-3 with TRBJ2-1; 8 nucleotides match TRBD2. This CDR3 contains 18 residues. Per germline, CDR1 SGHTA and CDR2 FQGTGA. The junction had 14 bases not matched to a gene; V was cut back by 0 bases and J by 7 bases. The variable domain in full, completed from reference TRBV7-3 and TRBJ2-1, reads GAGVSQTPSNKVTEKGKYVELRCDPISGHTALYWYRQSLGQGPEFLIYFQGTGAADDSGLPNDRFFAVRPEGSVSTLKIQRTERGDSAVYLCASSLTFPAGVGVNEQFFGPGTRLTVL.

The rearrangement links TRBV29-1 to TRBJ1-1, with 7 bases identical to TRBD1. Germline V gene data show CDR1 as SQVTM and CDR2 as ANQGSEA. After removal of 4 bases from V and 7 bases from J, the junction contained 9 bases not matched to a gene. The CDR3 is 13 amino acids. The chain's CDR3 is CSVGEGAELEAFF. CDR3 sequence (DNA): TGCAGCGTTGGGGAGGGGGCGGAGCTTGAAGCTTTCTTT.

V gene TRBV29-1 combines with J gene TRBJ1-5; no firm D call. Germline CDR1 is SQVTM and CDR2 is ANQGSEA. The CDR3 extends over 13 amino acids. Between the trimmed V and J ends, which lost 4 bases and 2 bases, there was a span of 9 bases. CDR3 nucleotides: TGCAGCGTTGCGGGTGACGGCAATCAGCCCCAGCATTTT. This codes for CSVAGDGNQPQHF. The whole variable domain, filled in from reference TRBV29-1 and TRBJ1-5, reads SAVISQKPSRDICQRGTSLTIQCQVDSQVTMMFWYRQQPGQSLTLIATANQGSEATYESGFVIDKFPISRPNLTFSTLTVSNMSPEDSSIYLCSVAGDGNQPQHFGDGTRLSIL.

The chain is built from TRBV29-1 and TRBJ2-1; no clear D gene. The CDR3 length is 10 residues. The V end lost 7 bases, the J end lost 0 bases, and 1 base lay between the germline ends. Per the germline V gene, CDR1 is SQVTM and CDR2 is ANQGSEA. CDR3 coding DNA: TGCAGCGGCTCCTACAATGAGCAGTTCTTC. Protein sequence: CSGSYNEQFF.

This clonotype was picked up a small number of times. The V gene is TRBV11-2, the J gene TRBJ1-2; D is unresolved. Looked up from germline, CDR1 is SGHAT and CDR2 is FQNNGV. Trimming cost V 1 base and J 1 base, with 7 bases left between them. The CDR3 covers 14 residues. The chain's CDR3 is CASSLGFYNYGYTF. The CDR3 nucleotides are TGTGCCAGCAGCTTAGGTTTCTATAACTATGGCTACACCTTC.

This clonotype was counted only a few times. The chain is built from TRBV12-3 or TRBV12-4 and TRBJ1-2, with 8 bases that match TRBD1. Trimming cost V 3 bases and J 4 bases; bases outside gene matches: 4. The CDR3 runs to 14 residues. The CDR3 DNA is TGTGCCAGCAGTTTTTCCCAGGGGGCCTATGGCTACACCTTC. This sequence encodes CASSFSQGAYGYTF.

This clonotype has at least ten counts. V is TRBV28 and J is TRBJ2-7; tentatively, D is TRBD1 (5 bases). The CDR3 runs to 15 residues. V lost 5 bases and J 4 bases, leaving 18 bases between the germline ends. In germline, CDR1 is MDHEN, CDR2 SYDVKM. The CDR3 region is CASSDTLGAFYEQYV. The CDR3 DNA reads TGTGCCAGCAGTGACACCTTAGGGGCCTTTTACGAGCAGTACGTC.